One T cell receptor (beta chain) is described in this entry. The antigen is undetermined. Primed by a sample-barcoded 5' primer and a J-beta primer mix, a second PCR proceeded for 7 to 11 cycles. TCRdb analysed the 5' RACE reads with MiXCR anew, one entry per CDR3 protein. Of around 1.1 million distinct CDR3 sequences detected, 35% to 40% appear once; the ten largest clones hold over 10%. This sample is drawn from a study of blood T cells in healthy people across ages. Findings of the study overall: Since the PBMCs were unsorted, naive and antigen-experienced cells could not be conclusively compared. As age increased, TCR beta diversity per million T cells fell in a roughly linear fashion.

Germline CDR1 reads MNHEY; CDR2 reads SVGEGT. The V segment lost 6 bases and the J segment 2 bases; nucleotides outside the gene matches: 7. The CDR3 consists of 15 residues. The source material was blood. The V gene is TRBV6-2 or TRBV6-3, the J gene TRBJ1-5; 7 bases agree with TRBD1. This receptor was obtained from a young man in good health. CDR3 amino acids: CASSPGGSRNQPQHF. Written as DNA, the CDR3 is TGTGCCAGCAGCCCAGGGGGAAGTCGCAATCAGCCCCAGCATTTT.